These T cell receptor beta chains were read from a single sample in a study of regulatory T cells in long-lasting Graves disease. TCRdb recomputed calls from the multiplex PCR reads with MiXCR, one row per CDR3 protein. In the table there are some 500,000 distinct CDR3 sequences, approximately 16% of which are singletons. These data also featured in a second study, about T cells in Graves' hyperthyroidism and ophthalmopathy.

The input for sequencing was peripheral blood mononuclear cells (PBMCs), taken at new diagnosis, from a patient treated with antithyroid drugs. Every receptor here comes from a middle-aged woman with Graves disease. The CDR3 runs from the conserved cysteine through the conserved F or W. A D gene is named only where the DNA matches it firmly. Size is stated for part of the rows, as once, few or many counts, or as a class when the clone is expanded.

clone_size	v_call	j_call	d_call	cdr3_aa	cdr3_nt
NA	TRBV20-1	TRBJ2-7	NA	CSAWDKGAYEQYF	TGCAGTGCCTGGGACAAGGGGGCCTACGAGCAGTACTTC
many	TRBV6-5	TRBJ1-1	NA	CASSSVVRTEAFF	TGTGCCAGCAGTTCGGTAGTTCGCACTGAAGCTTTCTTT
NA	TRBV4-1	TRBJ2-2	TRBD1	CASSLLGGTGDTGELFF	TGCGCCAGCAGCCTACTTGGAGGGACAGGGGACACCGGGGAGCTGTTTTTT
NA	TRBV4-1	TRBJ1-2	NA	CASSSPLQGYTF	TGCGCCAGCAGCTCCCCTTTACAGGGCTACACCTTC
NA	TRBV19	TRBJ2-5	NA	CASSINGGGETQYF	TGTGCCAGTAGTATTAACGGGGGAGGAGAGACCCAGTACTTC
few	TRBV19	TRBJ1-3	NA	CASSTRGYPGNTIYF	TGTGCCAGTAGTACCAGGGGATACCCTGGAAACACCATATATTTT
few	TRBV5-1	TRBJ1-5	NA	CASSTAGLSNQPQHF	TGCGCCAGCAGCACCGCGGGACTCAGCAATCAGCCCCAGCATTTT
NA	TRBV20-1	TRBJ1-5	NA	CSARDPTGNQPQHF	TGCAGTGCTAGAGATCCCACAGGCAATCAGCCCCAGCATTTT
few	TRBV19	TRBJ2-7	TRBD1	CASSWTGDIYEQYF	TGTGCCAGTAGCTGGACAGGGGACATCTACGAGCAGTACTTC
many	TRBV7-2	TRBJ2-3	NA	CASSLAGAPTDTQYF	TGTGCCAGCAGCTTAGCGGGGGCGCCCACAGATACGCAGTATTTT
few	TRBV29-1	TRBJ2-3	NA	CSVDRGNTDTQYF	TGCAGCGTTGATCGGGGGAACACAGATACGCAGTATTTT
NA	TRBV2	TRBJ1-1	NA	CASSARSQGAFSTEAFF	TGTGCCAGCAGTGCCAGGAGTCAGGGAGCGTTTAGCACTGAAGCTTTCTTT
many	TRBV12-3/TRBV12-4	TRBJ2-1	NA	CASSLSGGGGSEQFF	TGTGCCAGCAGTTTAAGTGGGGGGGGCGGGTCTGAGCAGTTCTTC
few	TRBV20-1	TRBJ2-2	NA	CSASGVTNTGELFF	TGCAGTGCTAGCGGCGTGACCAACACCGGGGAGCTGTTTTTT